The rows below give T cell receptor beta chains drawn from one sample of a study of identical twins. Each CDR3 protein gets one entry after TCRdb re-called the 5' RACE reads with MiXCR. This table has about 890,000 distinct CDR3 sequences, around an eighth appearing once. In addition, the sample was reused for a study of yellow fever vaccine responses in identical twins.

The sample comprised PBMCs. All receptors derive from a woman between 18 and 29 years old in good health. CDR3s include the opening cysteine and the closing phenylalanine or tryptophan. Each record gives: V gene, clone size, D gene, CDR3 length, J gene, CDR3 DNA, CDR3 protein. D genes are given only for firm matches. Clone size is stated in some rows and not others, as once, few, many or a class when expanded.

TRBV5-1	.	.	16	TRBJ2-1	TGCGCCAGCAGCTTGGCCGGGGGCGTCGACTACAATGAGCAGTTCTTC	CASSLAGGVDYNEQFF
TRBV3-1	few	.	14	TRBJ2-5	TGTGCCAGCAGCCAGTTCGGCACCCAAGAGACCCAGTACTTC	CASSQFGTQETQYF
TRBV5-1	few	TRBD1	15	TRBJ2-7	TGCGCCAGCAACTCCGACAGGGGACGAGCCTACGAGCAGTACTTC	CASNSDRGRAYEQYF
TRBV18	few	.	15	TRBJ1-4	TGTGCCAGCTCACCCTCCAGGGGTTTTACGGAAAAACTGTTTTTT	CASSPSRGFTEKLFF
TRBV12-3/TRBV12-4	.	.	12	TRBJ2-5	TGTGCCAGCAGAAAGGGGCAAGAGACCCAGTACTTC	CASRKGQETQYF
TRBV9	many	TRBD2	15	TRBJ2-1	TGTGCCAGCAGCCCAGGTAGCGGGGGATACAATGAGCAGTTCTTC	CASSPGSGGYNEQFF
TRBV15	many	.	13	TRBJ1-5	TGTGCCACCAGCAGAGATCGGGGGCAGCCCCAGCATTTT	CATSRDRGQPQHF
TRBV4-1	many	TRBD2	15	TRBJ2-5	TGCGCCAGCAGCCGAATCCCTAGCGGGGAAGAGACCCAGTACTTC	CASSRIPSGEETQYF
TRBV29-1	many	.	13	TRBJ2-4	TGCAGCGTTGGGGTAGGGTCCAAAAACATTCAGTACTTC	CSVGVGSKNIQYF
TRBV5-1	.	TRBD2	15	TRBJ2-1	TGCGCCAGCCGGGAGCGGGGGCCGGGCTACAATGAGCAGTTCTTC	CASRERGPGYNEQFF
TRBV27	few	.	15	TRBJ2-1	TGTGCCAGCAGTTTATCGGACCCCCCACACAATGAGCAGTTCTTC	CASSLSDPPHNEQFF
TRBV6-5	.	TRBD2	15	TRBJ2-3	TGTGCCAGCAGTTACTCGAAGGCGGGAGAAAATACGCAGTATTTT	CASSYSKAGENTQYF
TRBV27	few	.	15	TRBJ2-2	TGTGCCAGCAGTTTATCGGGGGGCGCGGGCGGGGAGCTGTTTTTT	CASSLSGGAGGELFF
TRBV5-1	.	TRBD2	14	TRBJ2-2	TGCGCCAGCAGCTCGCGGGGGGCGGCCGGGGAGCTGTTTTTT	CASSSRGAAGELFF
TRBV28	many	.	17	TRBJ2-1	TGTGCCAGCAGTTCAGCATCGACCCCGAGCTCCTACAATGAGCAGTTCTTC	CASSSASTPSSYNEQFF
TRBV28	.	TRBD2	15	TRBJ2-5	TGTGCCAGCAGCATACTAGCGGGAGGTTTAGAGACCCAGTACTTC	CASSILAGGLETQYF
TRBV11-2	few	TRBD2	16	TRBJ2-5	TGTGCCAGCAGCTCCGGTGGACTAGCGGCACTAGAGACCCAGTACTTC	CASSSGGLAALETQYF
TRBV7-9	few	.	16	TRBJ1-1	TGTGCCAGCAGCCCGGTGGGCAGATCTGTGAACACTGAAGCTTTCTTT	CASSPVGRSVNTEAFF
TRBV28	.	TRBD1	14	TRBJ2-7	TGTGCCAGCAGTTACCGGGACAGGTCCTACGAGCAGTACTTC	CASSYRDRSYEQYF
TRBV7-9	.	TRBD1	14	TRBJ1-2	TGTGCCAGCAGCTTAGATCCAGACAGGGGGAGCTACACCTTC	CASSLDPDRGSYTF
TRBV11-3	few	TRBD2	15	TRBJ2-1	TGTGCCAGCAGCTTCAGCGGGAGCCCCTACAATGAGCAGTTCTTC	CASSFSGSPYNEQFF
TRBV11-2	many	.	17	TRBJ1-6	TGTGCCAGCAGCTTGGGGTTCTTCCGGGGCCCTAATTCACCCCTCCACTTT	CASSLGFFRGPNSPLHF
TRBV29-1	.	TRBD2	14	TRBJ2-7	TGCAGCGTTGCTCCGACTAGCGGGAGAACCGAGCAGTACTTC	CSVAPTSGRTEQYF
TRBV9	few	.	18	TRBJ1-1	TGTGCCAGCAGCGTAGAAGAACACCGAGCAGTGATGAACACTGAAGCTTTCTTT	CASSVEEHRAVMNTEAFF
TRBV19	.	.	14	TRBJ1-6	TGTGCCAGTAGTGTCAAGGGGTTACGGTCACCCCTCCACTTT	CASSVKGLRSPLHF
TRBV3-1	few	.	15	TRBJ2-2	TGTGCCAGCACCCAAGATACCTGGAGGCCCGGGGAGCTGTTTTTT	CASTQDTWRPGELFF
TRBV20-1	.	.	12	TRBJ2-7	TGCAGTGCTAGACGGGGTAGTAACGAGCAGTACTTC	CSARRGSNEQYF
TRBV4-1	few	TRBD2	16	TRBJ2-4	TGCGCCAGCAGCCAAGGGCCATCCAGCGGGGAAAACATTCAGTACTTC	CASSQGPSSGENIQYF
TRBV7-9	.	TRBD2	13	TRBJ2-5	TGTGCCAGCAGCGTACTAGCGGGGGAGACCCAGTACTTC	CASSVLAGETQYF
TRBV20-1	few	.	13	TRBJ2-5	TGCAGTGCTAGTGTACTTCCCGTAGAGACCCAGTACTTC	CSASVLPVETQYF
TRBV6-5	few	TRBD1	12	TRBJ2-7	TGTGCCAGCAGCCACCCCCGGACAGGGTACTACTTC	CASSHPRTGYYF
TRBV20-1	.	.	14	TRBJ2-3	TGCAGTGCTAGAGATCCAAGGGGTCCGGATACGCAGTATTTT	CSARDPRGPDTQYF
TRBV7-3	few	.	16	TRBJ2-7	TGTGCCAGCAGCCGGCCCATGGAGTTACCCTCCTACGAGCAGTACTTC	CASSRPMELPSYEQYF
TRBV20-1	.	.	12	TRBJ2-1	TGCAGTGCTAGATACTCGTACAATGAGCAGTTCTTC	CSARYSYNEQFF
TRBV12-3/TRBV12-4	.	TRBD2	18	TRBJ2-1	TGTGCCAGCGGCGGCGGGACTAGCGGGAGAGTGATACCTACTGAGCAGTTCTTC	CASGGGTSGRVIPTEQFF
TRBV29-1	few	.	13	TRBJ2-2	TGCAGCGTTGTTGAGGGGGGCACCGGGGAGCTGTTTTTT	CSVVEGGTGELFF
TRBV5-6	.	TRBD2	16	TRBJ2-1	TGTGCCAGCATTGGCGGGGGGTCAGTGACCTACAATGAGCAGTTCTTC	CASIGGGSVTYNEQFF
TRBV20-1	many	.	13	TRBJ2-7	TGCAGTGCTAGTGGGAGCATTTACTACGAGCAGTACTTC	CSASGSIYYEQYF
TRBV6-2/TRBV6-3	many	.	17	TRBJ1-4	TGTGCCAGCAGCCCGATTGGCCGGGGGGCCTCTAATGAAAAACTGTTTTTT	CASSPIGRGASNEKLFF
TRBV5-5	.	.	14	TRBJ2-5	TGTGCCAGCAGCTTGCTACTACCGAAAGAGACCCAGTACTTC	CASSLLLPKETQYF
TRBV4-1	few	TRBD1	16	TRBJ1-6	TGCGCCAGCAGCCCACTGGACAGGAACACTAATTCACCCCTCCACTTT	CASSPLDRNTNSPLHF
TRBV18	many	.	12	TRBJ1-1	TGTGCCAGCTCACCCGGGAGGACTGAAGCTTTCTTT	CASSPGRTEAFF
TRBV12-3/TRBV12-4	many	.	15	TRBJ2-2	TGTGCCAGCAGTTCAGCCCACAGGTCCCCCGGGGAGCTGTTTTTT	CASSSAHRSPGELFF
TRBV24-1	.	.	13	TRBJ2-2	TGTGCCACCAGTGACCCCCCCGCCGGGGAGCTGTTTTTT	CATSDPPAGELFF
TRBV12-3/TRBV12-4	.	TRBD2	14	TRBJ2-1	TGTGCCAGCAGTGACGGACTAGCTTACAATGAGCAGTTCTTC	CASSDGLAYNEQFF
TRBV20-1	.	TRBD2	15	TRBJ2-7	TGCAGTGCTAGTCCCTTACTAGTGGGGGGGAACGAGCAGTACTTC	CSASPLLVGGNEQYF
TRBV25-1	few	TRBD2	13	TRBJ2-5	TGTGCCAGCAATAAAGCGGGGGCGGCTGCCCAGTACTTC	CASNKAGAAAQYF
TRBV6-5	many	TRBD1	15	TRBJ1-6	TGTGCCAGCAGCCCCGACAGGGCGGTAAATTCACCCCTCCACTTT	CASSPDRAVNSPLHF
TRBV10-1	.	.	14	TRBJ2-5	TGCGCCAGCAGTGAGCCGAGGGATAAAGAGACCCAGTACTTC	CASSEPRDKETQYF